The 13 T cell receptor beta chains given below trace back to one sample, sequenced in a study of CD8+ T cells in alopecia areata. After isolation, RNA underwent reverse transcription to generate cDNA as the sequencing template. Only in-frame clones appear in the TCRdb table, and some are missing; sequencing was by immunoSEQ multiplex PCR. The table shows 80,000 to 100,000 clones, with 44% occurring only once. This sample's treatment: oral pan-JAK inhibitor, 5-10 mg twice daily. This sample comprised CD8+ T cells sorted from blood, obtained at week 24, from a patient treated with tofacitinib. These receptors were collected from a human donor with alopecia areata.

The chain joins TRBV4-2 to TRBJ2-7; D call uncertain. V was shortened by 0 bases and J by 6 bases, with 6 bases between the two germline ends. Germline CDR1 and CDR2: LGHNA and YNFKEQ. This CDR3 region has 12 residues. The CDR3 DNA follows: TGTGCCAGCAGCCAAGATGCGTTCGAGCAGTACTTC. This gives the protein CASSQDAFEQYF.

This clone has at least ten counts. This chain connects TRBV9 to TRBJ2-1; D may be TRBD2 (5 bases). CDR1 and CDR2 from the germline V gene are SGDLS and YYNGEE. The CDR3 extends over 15 amino acids. V lost 0 bases and J 8 bases, leaving 15 bases between the germline ends. CDR3 in DNA: TGTGCCAGCAGCGTAGAGTCGGACTCCTGGGATGAGCAGTTCTTC. Its translation is CASSVESDSWDEQFF.

The chain employs TRBV9 and TRBJ2-3, with a weak D call TRBD1 (6 bases). Germline V gives CDR1 SGDLS, CDR2 YYNGEE. The V end lost 0 bases, the J end lost 3 bases, and 11 bases lay between the germline ends. The CDR3 spans 15 residues. CDR3 bases: TGTGCCAGCAGCGTAGAGGGCAGGGGTACAGATACGCAGTATTTT. It codes for CASSVEGRGTDTQYF.

V is TRBV7-6 and J is TRBJ2-5; 10 bases map to TRBD2. This CDR3 has 17 amino acids. J was trimmed by 0 bases and V by 0 bases; bases with no gene match: 4. The germline gives CDR1 SGHVS, CDR2 FNYEAQ. The chain's CDR3 is CASSLARGTSDQETQYF. The CDR3 region has the DNA TGTGCCAGCAGCTTAGCGCGCGGGACTAGCGACCAAGAGACCCAGTACTTC. Using reference TRBV7-6 and TRBJ2-5 for the parts outside the CDR3, the full variable domain is GAGVSQSPRYKVTKRGQDVALRCDPISGHVSLYWYRQALGQGPEFLTYFNYEAQQDKSGLPNDRFSAERPEGSISTLTIQRTEQRDSAMYRCASSLARGTSDQETQYFGPGTRLLVL.

The chain carries TRBV27 and TRBJ1-1; 9 bases match TRBD1. CDR1 is MNHEY, CDR2 SMNVEV, per germline (reference sequence). V lost 6 bases to trimming and J lost 4 bases; unmatched junction nucleotides: 6. CDR3 size: 14 residues. CDR3 sequence (DNA): TGTGCCAGCAGGATACAGGGGGCGGCCACTGAAGCTTTCTTT. Amino acids: CASRIQGAATEAFF.

This clone was detected a few times. The chain has TRBV29-1 and TRBJ2-7; 11 bases are a match to TRBD1. Trimming at V came to 4 bases and at J to 2 bases, leaving 4 bases not matched to a gene. CDR1 and CDR2 from the germline V gene are SQVTM and ANQGSEA. This CDR3 contains 14 residues. This CDR3 reads CSVVGGQGAYEQYF. The CDR3 nucleotides are TGCAGCGTTGTGGGGGGACAGGGGGCCTACGAGCAGTACTTC.

V is TRBV4-1 and J is TRBJ2-3; 11 bases fit TRBD2. V gave up 3 bases and J gave up 3 bases; unmatched junction bases: 8. CDR3 length: 17 amino acids. Germline V gene lookup returns CDR1 MGHRA and CDR2 YSYEKL. The CDR3 coding sequence is TGCGCCAGCAGCCAGCAAACTAGCGGGGGACGAACAGATACGCAGTATTTT. Translating it yields CASSQQTSGGRTDTQYF.

For the CDR3, the DNA is TGTGCCAGCAGCGCCCGGGGTGAGCAGTTCTTC. It encodes CASSARGEQFF. The V call is TRBV11-2, the J call TRBJ2-1; tentative D call: TRBD2 (5 bases). The V end was cut by 5 bases, the J end by 9 bases, with 8 bases between. This CDR3 has 11 residues. Per germline, CDR1 SGHAT and CDR2 FQNNGV.

The chain recombines TRBV5-1 with TRBJ2-7; D may be TRBD2 (6 bases). Germline V gives CDR1 SGHRS, CDR2 YFSETQ. The CDR3 covers 14 residues. V dropped 2 bases and J dropped 0 bases, with 9 bases sitting between them. The CDR3 bases are TGCGCCAGCAGCTTCAAAGCGGGCTCCTACGAGCAGTACTTC. It translates to CASSFKAGSYEQYF.

The chain uses TRBV4-1 and TRBJ2-7; D uncertain. With 1 base removed from V and 7 bases from J, the gap between germline ends came to 5 bases. CDR3 length equals 11 residues. Germline V lookup: CDR1 MGHRA, CDR2 YSYEKL. CDR3 nucleotide sequence: TGCGCCAGCAGCCAAGGGATAGAGCAGTACTTC. Protein sequence: CASSQGIEQYF.

The sample holds a few counts of this clone. This chain connects TRBV19 to TRBJ2-7; tentative D call: TRBD2 (6 bases). Trimming removed 5 bases at V and 7 bases at J, with 15 bases between. CDR1 and CDR2 from the germline V gene are LNHDA and SQIVND (reference sequence). The CDR3 is 13 residues long. The CDR3 protein is CASSGTDFGEQYF. Here the CDR3 DNA reads TGTGCCAGTAGTGGGACTGACTTCGGGGAGCAGTACTTC. Full variable domain (rest looked up from reference TRBV19 and TRBJ2-7): DGGITQSPKYLFRKEGQNVTLSCEQNLNHDAMYWYRQDPGQGLRLIYYSQIVNDFQKGDIAEGYSVSREKKESFPLTVTSAQKNPTAFYLCASSGTDFGEQYFGPGTRLTVT.

Ten or more counts support this clone. The chain is built from TRBV7-8 and TRBJ2-1, with D tentatively TRBD2 (5 bases). Trimming shortened V by 5 bases and J by 1 base, and 15 bases separated the two germline ends. The CDR3 has 16 amino acids. CDR1 and CDR2 from the germline V gene are SGHVS and FQNEAQ. CDR3 in DNA: TGTGCCAGCAGCCGGGATTCGTTAGCGTCCTACAATGAGCAGTTCTTC. The encoded protein is CASSRDSLASYNEQFF.

This chain links TRBV4-1 with TRBJ2-7, with D unclear. Trimming removed 0 bases at V and 3 bases at J, with 18 bases between. The germline V gene encodes CDR1 MGHRA and CDR2 YSYEKL. The CDR3 runs to 17 residues. The CDR3 bases are TGCGCCAGCAGCCAAGAATCCGGTCCTAGTCCCATCTACGAGCAGTACTTC. Its protein is CASSQESGPSPIYEQYF.